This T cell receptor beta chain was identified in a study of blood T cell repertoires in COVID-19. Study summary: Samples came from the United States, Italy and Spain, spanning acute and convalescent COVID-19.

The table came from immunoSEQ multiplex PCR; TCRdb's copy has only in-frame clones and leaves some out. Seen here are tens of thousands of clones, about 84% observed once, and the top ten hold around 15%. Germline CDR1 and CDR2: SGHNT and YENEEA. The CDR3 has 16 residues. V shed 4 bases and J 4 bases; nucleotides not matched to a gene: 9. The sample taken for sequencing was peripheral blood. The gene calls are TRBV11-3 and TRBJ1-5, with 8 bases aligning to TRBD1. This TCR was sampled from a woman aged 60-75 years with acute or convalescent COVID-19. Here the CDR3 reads CASSSNSGGSNQPQHF. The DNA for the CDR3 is TGTGCCAGCAGCTCGAACTCAGGGGGCTCTAATCAGCCCCAGCATTTT.